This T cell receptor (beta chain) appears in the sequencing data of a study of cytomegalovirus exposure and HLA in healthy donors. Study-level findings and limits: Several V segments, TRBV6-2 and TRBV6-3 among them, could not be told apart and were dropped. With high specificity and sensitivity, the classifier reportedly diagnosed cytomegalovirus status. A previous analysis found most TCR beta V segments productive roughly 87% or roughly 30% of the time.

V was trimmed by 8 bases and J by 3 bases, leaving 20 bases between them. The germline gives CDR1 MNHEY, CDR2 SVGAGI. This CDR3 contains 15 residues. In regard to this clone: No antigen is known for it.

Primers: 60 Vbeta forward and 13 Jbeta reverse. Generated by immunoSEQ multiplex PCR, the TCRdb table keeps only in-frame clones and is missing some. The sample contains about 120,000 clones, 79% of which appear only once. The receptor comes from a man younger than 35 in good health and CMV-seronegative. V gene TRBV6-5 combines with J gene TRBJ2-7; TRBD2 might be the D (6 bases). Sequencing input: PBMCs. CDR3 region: CASGSLALKGYEQYF. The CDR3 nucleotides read TGTGCCAGCGGTTCCCTAGCGCTAAAGGGCTACGAGCAGTACTTC.